Listed below are T cell receptor beta chains from one sample, sequenced in a study of cytomegalovirus exposure and HLA in healthy donors. Only in-frame clones appear in the TCRdb table, and some are missing; sequencing was by immunoSEQ multiplex PCR. The sample holds 210,000 or so clones, 78% seen once. Specimen: PBMCs. The receptors were gathered from a boy younger than 18 in good health and CMV-seronegative. Each CDR3 is given with its conserved first and last residue. A D gene is named only where the DNA matches it firmly. Not all rows give a size; the values are once, few, many and, for expanded clones, a class.

J gene | clone size | D gene | V gene | CDR3 DNA | CDR3 protein
TRBJ1-1 | - | - | TRBV30 | TGTGCCTGGAGTGTACCCCGGACAGCATGGGACACTGAAGCTTTCTTT | CAWSVPRTAWDTEAFF
TRBJ2-7 | - | - | TRBV5-7 | TGTGCCAGCAGCTTGGGGACAGCTAACTCCTACGAGCAGTACTTC | CASSLGTANSYEQYF
TRBJ2-7 | - | TRBD2 | TRBV11-2 | TGTGCCAGCAGCATACAGACTAGCGGGGCATACGAGCAGTACTTC | CASSIQTSGAYEQYF
TRBJ1-1 | few | - | TRBV6-1 | TGTGCCAGCAGAGCCTTTTACAGTGCTGAAGCTTTCTTT | CASRAFYSAEAFF
TRBJ2-1 | - | - | TRBV29-1 | TGCAGCGTTCAGGGGGTAGCGGGACCATCCAATGAGCAGTTCTTC | CSVQGVAGPSNEQFF
TRBJ1-5 | - | - | TRBV10-3 | TGTGCCATCAGTGAGTCCGGCAGGCTCGATCAGCCCCAGCATTTT | CAISESGRLDQPQHF
TRBJ2-2 | - | - | TRBV27 | TGTGCCAGCAGTTTAACGGCAGGGTTGAACACCGGGGAGCTGTTTTTT | CASSLTAGLNTGELFF
TRBJ2-5 | - | TRBD2 | TRBV10-1 | TGCGCCAGCAGTTTGGGACTAGCGGGAGAGACCCAGTACTTC | CASSLGLAGETQYF
TRBJ1-1 | - | - | TRBV6-5 | TGTGCCAGCAGTTACGGGAGCAACACTGAAGCTTTCTTT | CASSYGSNTEAFF
TRBJ2-2 | - | - | TRBV5-4 | TGTGCCAGCAGCTCGAGGACAGAGAACACCGGGGAGCTGTTTTTT | CASSSRTENTGELFF
TRBJ1-1 | - | - | TRBV27 | TGTGCCAGCAGCCCTGTGGGGGGCGCGGGGGTTACTGAAGCTTTCTTT | CASSPVGGAGVTEAFF
TRBJ2-7 | few | - | TRBV5-1 | TGCGCCAGCAGCACACAAACCCCATCCTACGAGCAGTACTTC | CASSTQTPSYEQYF
TRBJ1-1 | - | TRBD1 | TRBV11-3 | TGTGCCAGCAGCTCGGGACAGCTGAACACTGAAGCTTTCTTT | CASSSGQLNTEAFF
TRBJ2-7 | - | - | TRBV25-1 | TGTGCCAGCAGAACTGCCTACGAGCAGTACTTC | CASRTAYEQYF
TRBJ2-6 | few | - | TRBV9 | TGTGCCAGCAGCGTCCTAACTGGGGCCAACGTCCTGACTTTC | CASSVLTGANVLTF
TRBJ1-2 | - | TRBD1 | TRBV6-4 | TGTGCCAGCAGTGACTCGAGAGACAGGGGTGGCTACACCTTC | CASSDSRDRGGYTF
TRBJ1-2 | - | - | TRBV30 | TGTGCCTGGAACGATCGGGGACTGGGAGGCTACACCTTC | CAWNDRGLGGYTF
TRBJ2-3 | - | TRBD1 | TRBV7-8 | TGTGCCAGCAGCTTAGCGTTAATAGACAGGGGAAGGTCGTTAGGATACACAGATACGCAGTATTTT | CASSLALIDRGRSLGYTDTQYF
TRBJ1-1 | - | - | TRBV30 | TGTGCCTGGACCGGAGCGGGGGCGGGTGAAGCTTTCTTT | CAWTGAGAGEAFF
TRBJ1-1 | - | TRBD1 | TRBV6-4 | TGTGCCAGCAGTCAAGAGACAGGGAGCACTGAAGCTTTCTTT | CASSQETGSTEAFF
TRBJ2-7 | - | TRBD1 | TRBV2 | TGTGCCAGCAGTTATAGGACAGGGTTCTCCTACGAGCAGTACTTC | CASSYRTGFSYEQYF
TRBJ1-1 | - | TRBD1 | TRBV6-1 | TGTGCCAGCCGTGGGACAGGTCTAACTGAAGCTTTCTTT | CASRGTGLTEAFF
TRBJ2-5 | - | TRBD1 | TRBV5-1 | TGCGCCAGCAGCACTAGGACAGGGGGGTTCCAAGAGACCCAGTACTTC | CASSTRTGGFQETQYF
TRBJ2-1 | - | - | TRBV5-4 | TGTGCCAGCAGCCCCAAGACAGTGTACAATGAGCAGTTCTTC | CASSPKTVYNEQFF
TRBJ2-7 | once | - | TRBV11-2 | TGTGCCAGCAGCACAAGACATAGGCCCTCATTCCTCTCCCGCTACGAGCAGTACTTC | CASSTRHRPSFLSRYEQYF
TRBJ2-2 | - | TRBD2 | TRBV30 | TGTGCCTGTGCTACCCTAGCGGGGGAGAACACCGGGGAGCTGTTTTTT | CACATLAGENTGELFF
TRBJ2-3 | - | TRBD2 | TRBV15 | TGTGCCACCAGCAGAGGGGGGACTAGCGGGGGGTACACAGATACGCAGTATTTT | CATSRGGTSGGYTDTQYF
TRBJ2-6 | - | - | TRBV7-7 | TGTGCCAGCAGCTTAGGTGGAGGCCCGTCTGGGGCCAACGTCCTGACTTTC | CASSLGGGPSGANVLTF
TRBJ1-6 | - | - | TRBV2 | TGTGCCGGCAGAGATACAGGGTCGTCACCCCTCCACTTT | CAGRDTGSSPLHF
TRBJ2-5 | - | - | TRBV11-2 | TGTGCCAGCAGCCACCCCAGGGAACTGCCGAACTTC | CASSHPRELPNF
TRBJ2-4 | - | - | TRBV13 | TGTGCCAGCTCCTCGGGGGTAAACATTCAGTACTTC | CASSSGVNIQYF
TRBJ2-7 | - | TRBD2 | TRBV30 | TGTGCCTGGAGTTGGGGGGGAGCGGGTGGGTACGAGCAGTACTTC | CAWSWGGAGGYEQYF
TRBJ2-1 | - | - | TRBV6-5 | TGTGCCAGCAGTTACAACCGGGAACAGTCCAATGAGCAGTTCTTC | CASSYNREQSNEQFF
TRBJ1-6 | - | - | TRBV4-1 | TGCGCCAGCAGCCAGATCGACTCAATCCATACGAGGGCATACAATTCACCCCTCCACTTT | CASSQIDSIHTRAYNSPLHF
TRBJ1-2 | - | - | TRBV15 | TGTGCCACCAGCAGAGATACGGGGGGTAGGGATGGCTACACCTTC | CATSRDTGGRDGYTF
TRBJ2-5 | - | - | TRBV28 | TGTGCCAGCAGTTCTGGGGGCTCTCAAGAGACCCAGTACTTC | CASSSGGSQETQYF
TRBJ1-5 | once | - | TRBV10-2 | TGCGCCAGCAGTGAGGGAGTTGGTCAGCCCCAGCATTTT | CASSEGVGQPQHF
TRBJ2-1 | - | TRBD2 | TRBV6-1 | TGTGCCAGCAATAGCGGGAGGATTTTAGGTGAGCAGTTCTTC | CASNSGRILGEQFF
TRBJ1-1 | - | - | TRBV5-1 | TGCGCCAGCAGCTTGGACAGGGTGACTGAAGCTTTCTTT | CASSLDRVTEAFF
TRBJ1-2 | - | TRBD1 | TRBV11-3 | TGTGCCAGCAGCTTAGATGAAACCCCTCCGACAGGGTACACCTTC | CASSLDETPPTGYTF
TRBJ2-5 | - | TRBD1 | TRBV12-5 | TGTGCTAGTCGAGATACGGGACAGGGGGCTGTAGAGACCCAGTACTTC | CASRDTGQGAVETQYF
TRBJ2-2 | few | TRBD2 | TRBV7-9 | TGTTCCAGCAGCTTACTACTAGCGGGAGGGCCCGGGGAGCTGTTTTTT | CSSSLLLAGGPGELFF
TRBJ2-7 | - | - | TRBV20-1 | TGCAGTGCCCCCCTGATGTACGAGCAGTACTTC | CSAPLMYEQYF
TRBJ1-2 | - | - | TRBV6-5 | TGTGCCAGCAGTTACTTGGCAGGAAGCGGCTACACCTTC | CASSYLAGSGYTF
TRBJ1-5 | - | - | TRBV5-1 | TGCGCCAGCAGCTTGGGGCCAGGCGGGCAGCCCCAGCATTTT | CASSLGPGGQPQHF
TRBJ2-3 | - | TRBD2 | TRBV6-1 | TGTGCCAGCAGTGAAGCTGGAGGCGGGGGGTGGGAAGATACGCAGTATTTT | CASSEAGGGGWEDTQYF
TRBJ1-4 | - | - | TRBV19 | TGTGCCAGTAGTATCTCAGATTTCGCTAATGAAAAACTGTTTTTT | CASSISDFANEKLFF
TRBJ1-5 | - | TRBD1 | TRBV5-1 | TGCGCCAGCAGCTCCGGCGACAGGGGACATCAGCCCCAGCATTTT | CASSSGDRGHQPQHF
TRBJ1-1 | - | - | TRBV9 | TGTGCCAGCAGCGTTGGGCTCATGAACACTGAAGCTTTCTTT | CASSVGLMNTEAFF
TRBJ1-2 | - | - | TRBV25-1 | TGTGCCAGCAGCATCCTACCGTCAGGGATTTTCTATGGCTACACCTTC | CASSILPSGIFYGYTF
TRBJ2-2 | - | TRBD2 | TRBV5-1 | TGCGCCAGCAGCCGGGGACTAGCGGGGGGCAGCCCCGGGGAGCTGTTTTTT | CASSRGLAGGSPGELFF
TRBJ2-7 | few | - | TRBV5-6 | TGTGCCAGCAGCTTGACAGGCTACGAGCAGTACTTC | CASSLTGYEQYF
TRBJ1-5 | - | TRBD1 | TRBV6-5 | TGTGCCAACAGTAAGGACAGGGACCGTAATCAGCCCCAGCATTTT | CANSKDRDRNQPQHF
TRBJ2-5 | - | TRBD2 | TRBV13 | TGTGCCAGCAGCGAGGCGGGTAGCGGGGGGGCGGAGACCCAGTACTTC | CASSEAGSGGAETQYF
TRBJ2-1 | - | TRBD2 | TRBV5-1 | TGCGCCAGCAGCTCAACCTTTAGGACTAGCGGGGGGGTTAGGGGGCAGTTCTTC | CASSSTFRTSGGVRGQFF
TRBJ2-1 | - | TRBD2 | TRBV6-1 | TGTGCCAGCAGTGCCGTGGCGGGGGGGCCCTACAATGAGCAGTTCTTC | CASSAVAGGPYNEQFF
TRBJ2-7 | - | TRBD1 | TRBV6-5 | TGTGCCAGCAGTCACCAGGGACAGGCCTACCACGAGCAGTACTTC | CASSHQGQAYHEQYF
TRBJ1-1 | - | - | TRBV10-1 | TGCGCCAGCTCCCCTGACAGGCCTAACACTGAAGCTTTCTTT | CASSPDRPNTEAFF
TRBJ2-7 | - | TRBD1 | TRBV6-5 | TGTGCCAGCAGTCGTCGGCCGGGACAGGGCGGCGAGCAGTACTTC | CASSRRPGQGGEQYF
TRBJ1-1 | - | TRBD1 | TRBV7-8 | TGTGCCATTCTTAGGACAGGGGGGGTTGGGAACACTGAAGCTTTCTTT | CAILRTGGVGNTEAFF